This TCR beta chain was sequenced for a study of control samples from healthy donors and cancer patients. The protocol was immunoSEQ multiplex PCR, while the TCRdb copy is restricted to in-frame clones and leaves out a portion. The table includes 150,000 to 170,000 clones, approximately 94% detected once. The CDR3 contains 13 residues. The V end was cut by 3 bases, the J end by 4 bases, with 9 bases between. Germline V gene lookup returns CDR1 MDHEN and CDR2 SYDVKM. The chain couples TRBV28 to TRBJ1-2; D not certain. Source material: blood. The sequence derives from a man aged 40-49 years in good health. The CDR3 region is CASSFFRGYGYTF. DNA of the CDR3: TGTGCCAGCAGTTTTTTCCGGGGCTATGGCTACACCTTC.